These T cell receptor beta chains were read from a single sample in a study of post-analysis software for immune sequencing data. Via MiXCR, TCRdb re-called the PCR reads, giving one row per CDR3 protein. The sample contains hundreds of thousands of distinct CDR3 sequences, roughly 29% of which appear only once. Sequencing used blood. The receptors were sampled from a girl between 10 and 17 years old with multiple sclerosis. Each CDR3 is given with its conserved first and last residue. A D gene is named only where the DNA matches it firmly. The size of a clone is reported for some rows only, either as once, few or many, or as a class for expanded clones.

>TRBJ2-1|TRBD2|TRBV5-1|NA
CASSFKTAGGNEQFF
TGCGCCAGCAGTTTTAAAACAGCGGGGGGCAATGAGCAGTTCTTC
>TRBJ1-2|NA|TRBV5-1|few
CASSLATGKGYTF
TGCGCCAGCAGCTTGGCAACAGGGAAAGGCTACACCTTC
>TRBJ1-5|NA|TRBV6-2/TRBV6-3|NA
CASSYGVGAGQPQHF
TGTGCCAGCAGTTATGGGGTAGGTGCTGGTCAGCCCCAGCATTTT
>TRBJ1-4|NA|TRBV7-9|NA
CASSLVFGHDEKLFF
TGTGCCAGCAGCTTAGTTTTTGGACATGATGAAAAACTGTTTTTT
>TRBJ2-6|NA|TRBV25-1|many
CASSEPSGANVLTF
TGTGCCAGCAGTGAACCCTCTGGGGCCAACGTCCTGACTTTC
>TRBJ2-5|TRBD1|TRBV4-3|NA
CASSQGPYGTAGETQYF
TGCGCCAGCAGCCAAGGGCCCTACGGGACAGCAGGAGAGACCCAGTACTTC
>TRBJ2-3|NA|TRBV7-2|few
CASSFRHRTDTQYF
TGTGCCAGCAGCTTCCGACACCGCACAGATACGCAGTATTTT
>TRBJ2-1|NA|TRBV24-1|NA
CATSDQLATSYNEQFF
TGTGCCACCAGTGACCAACTAGCCACCTCCTACAATGAGCAGTTCTTC
>TRBJ1-2|NA|TRBV15|NA
CATSRDNGYTF
TGTGCCACCAGCAGGGACAATGGCTACACCTTC
>TRBJ2-6|TRBD1|TRBV13|NA
CASSSPHRTGHSGANVLTF
TGTGCCAGCAGCTCCCCCCACCGGACAGGGCACTCTGGGGCCAACGTCCTGACTTTC
>TRBJ2-3|TRBD2|TRBV6-1|few
CASNPSGGLGDTQYF
TGTGCCAGCAACCCTAGCGGGGGTCTCGGGGATACGCAGTATTTT
>TRBJ2-3|NA|TRBV18|NA
CASSYILAGHTDTQYF
TGTGCCAGCTCATACATTTTGGCGGGACACACAGATACGCAGTATTTT
>TRBJ2-3|NA|TRBV5-1|NA
CASRRDHPTDTQYF
TGCGCCAGCAGAAGGGACCACCCCACAGATACGCAGTATTTT
>TRBJ2-1|TRBD2|TRBV7-2|few
CASTRNRGLAGTNEQFF
TGTGCCAGCACCCGTAACCGGGGACTAGCGGGGACCAATGAGCAGTTCTTC
>TRBJ2-2|TRBD1|TRBV5-1|NA
CASSLRDRGNTGELFF
TGCGCCAGCAGCTTACGGGACAGGGGAAACACCGGGGAGCTGTTTTTT
>TRBJ1-2|NA|TRBV29-1|NA
CSAGIPNYGYTF
TGCAGCGCCGGGATACCTAACTATGGCTACACCTTC
>TRBJ1-1|NA|TRBV9|NA
CASSVDLRGGLEAFF
TGTGCCAGCAGCGTAGACCTCAGGGGAGGTTTGGAGGCTTTCTTT
>TRBJ2-7|TRBD1|TRBV5-1|NA
CASSPRTGSIGYNEQYF
TGCGCCAGCAGCCCCCGGACAGGGTCAATAGGATACAATGAGCAGTACTTC
>TRBJ2-3|NA|TRBV29-1|NA
CSVGGGADTDTQYF
TGCAGCGTTGGAGGGGGGGCGGACACAGATACGCAGTATTTT
>TRBJ2-7|NA|TRBV21-1|few
CASSSPSRREGDEQYF
TGTGCCAGCAGCAGTCCTAGTAGGCGGGAGGGCGACGAGCAGTACTTC
>TRBJ2-3|NA|TRBV5-1|NA
CASSLQVARERGTDTQYF
TGCGCCAGCAGCTTGCAAGTGGCAAGGGAACGAGGCACAGATACGCAGTATTTT
>TRBJ2-1|TRBD2|TRBV9|NA
CASSVVDGGSTDEQFF
TGTGCCAGCAGCGTAGTCGACGGCGGGAGTACCGATGAGCAGTTCTTC
>TRBJ2-3|NA|TRBV27|NA
CASRLVPSTDTQYF
TGTGCCAGCAGGTTAGTACCTAGCACAGATACGCAGTATTTT
>TRBJ2-5|TRBD2|TRBV20-1|NA
CSAPLGGDETQYF
TGCAGTGCTCCACTGGGGGGGGACGAGACCCAGTACTTC
>TRBJ2-1|NA|TRBV12-3/TRBV12-4|many
CASSPFRNEQFF
TGTGCCAGCAGTCCATTTCGCAATGAGCAGTTCTTC
>TRBJ2-1|NA|TRBV3-1|NA
CASSQVPSRANEQFF
TGTGCCAGCAGCCAAGTTCCTTCCCGAGCCAATGAGCAGTTCTTC
>TRBJ2-3|NA|TRBV7-9|many
CASSLRGTYGADTQYF
TGTGCCAGCAGCTTAAGGGGGACCTACGGGGCAGATACGCAGTATTTT
>TRBJ2-7|TRBD1|TRBV10-3|NA
CATEGGTGTREQYF
TGTGCCACCGAGGGCGGGACAGGGACGCGTGAGCAGTACTTC
>TRBJ2-3|TRBD1|TRBV12-5|NA
CASGTGADTQYF
TGTGCTAGTGGTACAGGGGCAGATACGCAGTATTTT
>TRBJ2-1|NA|TRBV4-3|few
CASSQDVGGLEQFF
TGCGCCAGCAGCCAAGATGTGGGGGGCCTTGAGCAGTTCTTC
>TRBJ2-1|NA|TRBV6-2/TRBV6-3|NA
CASSLPTNEQFF
TGTGCCAGCAGCCTTCCGACGAATGAGCAGTTCTTC
>TRBJ2-3|TRBD1|TRBV29-1|NA
CSVRAAGGPPDTQYF
TGCAGCGTGCGGGCCGCAGGGGGCCCCCCGGATACGCAGTATTTT
>TRBJ2-4|TRBD2|TRBV4-2|many
CASSQDWGGELKNIQYF
TGTGCCAGCAGCCAAGATTGGGGGGGAGAATTAAAAAACATTCAGTACTTC
>TRBJ2-4|TRBD2|TRBV9|NA
CASSVGGRGSGQYF
TGTGCCAGCAGCGTAGGCGGGAGAGGAAGCGGGCAGTACTTC
>TRBJ1-1|NA|TRBV6-6|once
CASVDGRNTEAFF
TGTGCCAGTGTAGACGGGAGGAACACTGAAGCTTTCTTT
>TRBJ2-1|TRBD2|TRBV12-3/TRBV12-4|few
CASRGLAGGFNEQFF
TGTGCCAGCAGGGGTCTAGCGGGGGGGTTCAATGAGCAGTTCTTC
>TRBJ2-1|TRBD1|TRBV3-1|NA
CASSPDPWDSRYNEQFF
TGTGCCAGCAGCCCCGACCCTTGGGACAGCCGATACAATGAGCAGTTCTTC